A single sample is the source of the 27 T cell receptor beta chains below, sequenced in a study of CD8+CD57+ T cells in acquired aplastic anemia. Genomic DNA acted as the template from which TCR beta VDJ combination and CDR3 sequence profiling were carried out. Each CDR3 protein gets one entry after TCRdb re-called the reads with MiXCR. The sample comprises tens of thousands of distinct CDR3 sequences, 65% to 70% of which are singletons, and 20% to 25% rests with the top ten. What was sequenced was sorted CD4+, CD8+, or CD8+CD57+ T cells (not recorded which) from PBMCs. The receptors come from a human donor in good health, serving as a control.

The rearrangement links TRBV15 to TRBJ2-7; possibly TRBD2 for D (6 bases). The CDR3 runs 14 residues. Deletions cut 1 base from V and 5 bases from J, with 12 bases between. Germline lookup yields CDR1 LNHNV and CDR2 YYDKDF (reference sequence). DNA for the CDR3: TGTGCCACCAGCAGAGTAGGAGGGGACGACGAGCAGTACTTC. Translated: CATSRVGGDDEQYF.

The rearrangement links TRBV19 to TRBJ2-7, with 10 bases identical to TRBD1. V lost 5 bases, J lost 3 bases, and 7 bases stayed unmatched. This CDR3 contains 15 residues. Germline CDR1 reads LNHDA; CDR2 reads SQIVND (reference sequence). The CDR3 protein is CASSLGTGDHYEQYF. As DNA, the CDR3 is TGTGCCAGTAGTCTGGGGACAGGGGACCACTACGAGCAGTACTTC.

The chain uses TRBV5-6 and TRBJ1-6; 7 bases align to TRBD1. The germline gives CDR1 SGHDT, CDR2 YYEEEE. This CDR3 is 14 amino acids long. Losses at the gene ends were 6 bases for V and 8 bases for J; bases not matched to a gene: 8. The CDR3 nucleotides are TGTGCCAGCACCCTAAACGACAGGGATTCACCCCTCCACTTT. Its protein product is CASTLNDRDSPLHF. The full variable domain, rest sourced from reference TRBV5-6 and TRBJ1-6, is DAGVTQSPTHLIKTRGQQVTLRCSPKSGHDTVSWYQQALGQGPQFIFQYYEEEERQRGNFPDRFSGHQFPNYSSELNVNALLLGDSALYLCASTLNDRDSPLHFGNGTRLTVT.

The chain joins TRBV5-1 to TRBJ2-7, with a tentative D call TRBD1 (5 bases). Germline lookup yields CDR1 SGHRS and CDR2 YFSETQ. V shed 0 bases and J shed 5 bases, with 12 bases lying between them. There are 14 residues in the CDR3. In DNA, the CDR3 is TGCGCCAGCAGCTTGGACAGGTTCCCCAACGAGCAGTACTTC. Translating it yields CASSLDRFPNEQYF.

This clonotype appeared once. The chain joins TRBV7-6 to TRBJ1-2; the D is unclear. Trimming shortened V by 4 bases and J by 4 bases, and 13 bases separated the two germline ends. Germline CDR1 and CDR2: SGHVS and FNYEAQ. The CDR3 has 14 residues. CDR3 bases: TGTGCCAGCAGCTCCGACCAGCGTGGCTATGGCTACACCTTC. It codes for CASSSDQRGYGYTF.

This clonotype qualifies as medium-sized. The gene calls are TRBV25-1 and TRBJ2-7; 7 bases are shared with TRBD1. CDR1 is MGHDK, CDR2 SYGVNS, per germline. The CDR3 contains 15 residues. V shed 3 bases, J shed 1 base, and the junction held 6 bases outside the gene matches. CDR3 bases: TGTGCCAGCAGTGACCCAGCGACAGGGTCCTACGAGCAGTACTTC. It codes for CASSDPATGSYEQYF.

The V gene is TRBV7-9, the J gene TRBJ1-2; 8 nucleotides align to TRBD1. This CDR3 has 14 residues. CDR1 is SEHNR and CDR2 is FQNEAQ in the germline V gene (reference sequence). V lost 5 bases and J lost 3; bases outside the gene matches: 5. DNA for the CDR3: TGTGCCAGCAGCCCTGGACAGGGAGACTATGGCTACACCTTC. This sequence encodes CASSPGQGDYGYTF.

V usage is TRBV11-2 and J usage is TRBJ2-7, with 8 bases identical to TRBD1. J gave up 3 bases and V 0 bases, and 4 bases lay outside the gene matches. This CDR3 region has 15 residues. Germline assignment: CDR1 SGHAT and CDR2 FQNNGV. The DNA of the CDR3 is TGTGCCAGCAGCTTAGAAAGGACAGGGTTCTACGAGCAGTACTTC. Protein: CASSLERTGFYEQYF.

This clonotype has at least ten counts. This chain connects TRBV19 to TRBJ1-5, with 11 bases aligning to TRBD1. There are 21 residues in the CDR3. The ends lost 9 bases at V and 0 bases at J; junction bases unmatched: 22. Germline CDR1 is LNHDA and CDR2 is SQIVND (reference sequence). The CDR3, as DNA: TGTGCCAGCGAGTATCGGACAGGGGGCAGCTTTAAGGTGCCTAGCAATCAGCCCCAGCATTTT. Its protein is CASEYRTGGSFKVPSNQPQHF.

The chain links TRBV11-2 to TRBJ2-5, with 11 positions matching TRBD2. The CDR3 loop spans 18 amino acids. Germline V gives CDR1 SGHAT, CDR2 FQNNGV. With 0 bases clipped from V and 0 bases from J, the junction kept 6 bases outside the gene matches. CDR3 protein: CASSLESRLAGYQETQYF. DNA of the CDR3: TGTGCCAGCAGCTTAGAGTCAAGACTAGCGGGGTACCAAGAGACCCAGTACTTC.

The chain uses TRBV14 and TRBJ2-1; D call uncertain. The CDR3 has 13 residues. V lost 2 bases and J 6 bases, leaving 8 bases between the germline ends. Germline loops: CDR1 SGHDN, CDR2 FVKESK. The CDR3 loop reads CASSQRIPNEQFF. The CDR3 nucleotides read TGTGCCAGCAGCCAACGAATCCCCAATGAGCAGTTCTTC.

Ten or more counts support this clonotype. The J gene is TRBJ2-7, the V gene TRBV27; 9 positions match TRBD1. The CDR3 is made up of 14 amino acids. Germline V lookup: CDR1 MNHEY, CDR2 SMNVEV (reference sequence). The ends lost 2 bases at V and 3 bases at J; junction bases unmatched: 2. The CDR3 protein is CASSLVTGGYEQYF. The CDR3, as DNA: TGTGCCAGCAGTTTAGTGACAGGGGGCTACGAGCAGTACTTC.

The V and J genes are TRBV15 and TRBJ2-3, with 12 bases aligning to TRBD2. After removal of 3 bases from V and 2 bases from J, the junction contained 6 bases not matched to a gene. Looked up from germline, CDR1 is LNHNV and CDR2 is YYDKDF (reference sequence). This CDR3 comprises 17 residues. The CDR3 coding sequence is TGTGCCACCAGCAGGGGGCTAGCGGGAGGGCCCACAGATACGCAGTATTTT. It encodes CATSRGLAGGPTDTQYF.

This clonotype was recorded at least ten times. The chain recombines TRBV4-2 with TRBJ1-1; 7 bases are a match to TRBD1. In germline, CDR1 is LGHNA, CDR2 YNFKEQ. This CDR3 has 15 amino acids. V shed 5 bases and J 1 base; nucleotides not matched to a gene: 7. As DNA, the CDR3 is TGTGCCAGCAGCGGCCGGACAGGATGGAACACTGAAGCTTTCTTT. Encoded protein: CASSGRTGWNTEAFF.

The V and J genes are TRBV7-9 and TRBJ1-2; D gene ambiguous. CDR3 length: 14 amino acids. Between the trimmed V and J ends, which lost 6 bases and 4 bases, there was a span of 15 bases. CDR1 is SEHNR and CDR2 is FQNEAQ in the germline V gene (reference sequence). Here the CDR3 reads CASSPSQERYGYTF. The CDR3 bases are TGTGCCAGCAGTCCATCCCAGGAGCGCTATGGCTACACCTTC.

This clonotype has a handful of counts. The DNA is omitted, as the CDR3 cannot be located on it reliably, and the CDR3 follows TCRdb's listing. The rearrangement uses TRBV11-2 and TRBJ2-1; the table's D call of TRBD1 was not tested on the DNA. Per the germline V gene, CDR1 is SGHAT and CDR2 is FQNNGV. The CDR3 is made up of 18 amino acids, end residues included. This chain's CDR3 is CASSFYICSSGPYNEQFF.

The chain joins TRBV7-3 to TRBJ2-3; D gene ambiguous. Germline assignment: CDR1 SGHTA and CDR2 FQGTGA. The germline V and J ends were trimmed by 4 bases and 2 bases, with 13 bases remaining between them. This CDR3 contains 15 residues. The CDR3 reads CASSSQVVPTDTQYF. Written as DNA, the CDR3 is TGTGCCAGCAGCTCCCAGGTAGTACCCACAGATACGCAGTATTTT.

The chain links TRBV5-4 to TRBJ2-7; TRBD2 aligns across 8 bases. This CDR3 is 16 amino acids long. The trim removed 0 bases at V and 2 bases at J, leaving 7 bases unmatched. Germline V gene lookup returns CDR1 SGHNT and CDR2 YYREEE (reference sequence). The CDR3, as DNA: TGTGCCAGCAGCTTGGAGGAGCGGGGGTCACCCTACGAGCAGTACTTC. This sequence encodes CASSLEERGSPYEQYF.

The CDR3 DNA reads TGTGCCAGCAGTTTAGGCAGAAACTATGGCTACACCTTC. Encoded protein: CASSLGRNYGYTF. V gene TRBV28 combines with J gene TRBJ1-2; no definite D call. Germline V gene data show CDR1 as MDHEN and CDR2 as SYDVKM. The ends were cut back, 2 bases at V and 2 bases at J, with 6 bases in the middle. There are 13 residues in the CDR3.

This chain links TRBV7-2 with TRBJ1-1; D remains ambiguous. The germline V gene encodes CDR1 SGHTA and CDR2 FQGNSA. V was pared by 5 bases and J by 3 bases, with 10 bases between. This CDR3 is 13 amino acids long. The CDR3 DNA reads TGTGCCAGCAGCCTCGGGTCCTACACTGAAGCTTTCTTT. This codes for CASSLGSYTEAFF.

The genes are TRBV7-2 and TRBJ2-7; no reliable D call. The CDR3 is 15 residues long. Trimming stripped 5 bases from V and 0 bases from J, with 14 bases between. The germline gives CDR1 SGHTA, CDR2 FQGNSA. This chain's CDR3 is CASSPGVFGSYEQYV. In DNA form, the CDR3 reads TGTGCCAGCAGCCCTGGCGTGTTCGGCTCCTACGAGCAGTACGTC.

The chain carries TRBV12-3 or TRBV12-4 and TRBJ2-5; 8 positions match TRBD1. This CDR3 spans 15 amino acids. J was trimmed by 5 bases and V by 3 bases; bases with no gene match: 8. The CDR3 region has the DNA TGTGCCAGCAGTTTGGGGACAGGAGCTAGCGAGACCCAGTACTTC. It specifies CASSLGTGASETQYF.

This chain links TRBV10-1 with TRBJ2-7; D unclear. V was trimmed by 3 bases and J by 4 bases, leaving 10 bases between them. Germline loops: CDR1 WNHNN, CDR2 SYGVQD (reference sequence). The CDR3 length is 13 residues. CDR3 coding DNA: TGCGCCAGCAGTGAAGAGGCAGAATACGAGCAGTACTTC. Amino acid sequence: CASSEEAEYEQYF.

The chain's CDR3 is CSARDMRKGTEKLFF. DNA for the CDR3: TGCAGTGCTCGGGACATGAGGAAAGGGACGGAAAAACTGTTTTTT. The chain combines TRBV20-1 with TRBJ1-4; possible D gene TRBD1, 6 bases. The CDR3 contains 15 residues. Germline assignment: CDR1 DFQATT and CDR2 SNEGSKA (reference sequence). Trimming shortened V by 5 bases and J by 8 bases, and 21 bases separated the two germline ends.

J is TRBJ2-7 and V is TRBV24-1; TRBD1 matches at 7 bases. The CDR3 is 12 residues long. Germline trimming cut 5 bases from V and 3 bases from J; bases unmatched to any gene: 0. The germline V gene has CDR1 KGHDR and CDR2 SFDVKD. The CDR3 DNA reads TGTGCCACCAGTGCAGGGGGCTACGAGCAGTACTTC. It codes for CATSAGGYEQYF.

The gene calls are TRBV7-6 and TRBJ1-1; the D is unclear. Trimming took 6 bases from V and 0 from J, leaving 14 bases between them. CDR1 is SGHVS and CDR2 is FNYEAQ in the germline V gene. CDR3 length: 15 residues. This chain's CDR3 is CASSQGRDMNTEAFF. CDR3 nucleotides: TGTGCCAGCAGTCAAGGGCGGGATATGAACACTGAAGCTTTCTTT. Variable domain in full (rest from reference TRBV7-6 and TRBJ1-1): GAGVSQSPRYKVTKRGQDVALRCDPISGHVSLYWYRQALGQGPEFLTYFNYEAQQDKSGLPNDRFSAERPEGSISTLTIQRTEQRDSAMYRCASSQGRDMNTEAFFGQGTRLTVV.

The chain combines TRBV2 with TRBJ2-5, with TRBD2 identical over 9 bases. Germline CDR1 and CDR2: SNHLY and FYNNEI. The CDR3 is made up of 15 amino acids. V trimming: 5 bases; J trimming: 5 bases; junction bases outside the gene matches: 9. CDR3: CASSRLAARRETQYF. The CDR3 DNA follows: TGTGCCAGCAGTCGACTAGCGGCTCGGCGGGAGACCCAGTACTTC.